What follows is one T cell receptor beta chain and its context. The sample is drawn from a study of blood T cell repertoires in COVID-19. Enrollees, 18 to 89 years old, lived in 24 US areas. Assignments of participants to cohorts depended upon their own reported clinical history. V dropped 8 bases and J dropped 3 bases, with 10 bases sitting between them. The CDR3 extends over 13 amino acids. Germline CDR1 and CDR2: MNHEY and SVGAGI. Produced via immunoSEQ multiplex PCR; TCRdb's table is partial and in-frame only. Of around 200,000 clones in the sample, more than 75% were seen once. This receptor was taken from a man aged 40-49 years with acute COVID-19. The genes are TRBV6-5 and TRBJ2-2; the D is unclear. Input material: PBMCs or T cells enriched from blood (not recorded which). The CDR3 sequence is CASFRRYTGELFF. The DNA for the CDR3 is TGTGCCAGCTTTAGGCGGTACACCGGGGAGCTGTTTTTT.